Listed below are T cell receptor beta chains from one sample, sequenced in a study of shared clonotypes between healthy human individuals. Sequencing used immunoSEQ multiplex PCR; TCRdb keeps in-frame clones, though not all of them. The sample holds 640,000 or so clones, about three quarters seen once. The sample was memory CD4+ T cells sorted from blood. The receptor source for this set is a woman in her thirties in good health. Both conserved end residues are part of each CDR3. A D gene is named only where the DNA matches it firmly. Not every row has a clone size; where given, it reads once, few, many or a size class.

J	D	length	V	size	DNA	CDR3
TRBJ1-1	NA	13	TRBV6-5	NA	TGTGCCAGCAGTGTCCCGACTTTATCTGGAGCTTTCTTT	CASSVPTLSGAFF
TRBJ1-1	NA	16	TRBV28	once	TGTGCCAGCAGGTCGAGGGGGGGCGGCATGAACACTGAAGCTTTCTTT	CASRSRGGGMNTEAFF
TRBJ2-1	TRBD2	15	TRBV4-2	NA	TGTGCCAGCAGCCAAGATCTTAATGGGAGGGCTGAGCAGTTCTTC	CASSQDLNGRAEQFF
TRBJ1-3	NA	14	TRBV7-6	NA	TGTGCCAGCAGCTTAAGCCGGCAGAGCAGCACCATATATTTT	CASSLSRQSSTIYF
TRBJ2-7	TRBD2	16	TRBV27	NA	TGTGCCAGCAGGCCCAATGGTGGCGGGAGAACCTACGAGCAGTACTTC	CASRPNGGGRTYEQYF
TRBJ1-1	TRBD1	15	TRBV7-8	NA	TGTGCCAGCAGCGCAACCGGGACAGGGGCCACTGAAGCTTTCTTT	CASSATGTGATEAFF
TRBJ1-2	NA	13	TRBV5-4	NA	TGTGCCAGCAGCATAGGGAGGATCGATGGCTACACCTTC	CASSIGRIDGYTF
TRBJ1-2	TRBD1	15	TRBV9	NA	TGTGCCAGCAGCTCCCGACAGGGGGCAGACTATGGCTACACCTTC	CASSSRQGADYGYTF
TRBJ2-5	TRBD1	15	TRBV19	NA	TGTGCCAGTAGTTCCATGCAGGGGGCTGGGGAGACCCAGTACTTC	CASSSMQGAGETQYF
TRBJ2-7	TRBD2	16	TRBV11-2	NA	TGTGCCAGCAGCTTAGACCGACTAGCGGCGGCCTACGAGCAGTACTTC	CASSLDRLAAAYEQYF
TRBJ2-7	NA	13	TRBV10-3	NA	TGTGCCATCGGTCAGGCCTTCCAGCTAAGGCAGTACTTC	CAIGQAFQLRQYF
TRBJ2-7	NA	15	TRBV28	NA	TGTGCCAGCATTCCTAGACTTTATCTTCTGGACGAGCAGTACTTC	CASIPRLYLLDEQYF
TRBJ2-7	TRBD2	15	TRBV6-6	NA	TGTGCCATCAGTGACCTTAGCGGGACTTCCTACGAGCAGTACTTC	CAISDLSGTSYEQYF
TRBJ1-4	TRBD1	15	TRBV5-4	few	TGTGCCAGCAGCCTGGGACAGACAACTAATGAAAAACTGTTTTTT	CASSLGQTTNEKLFF
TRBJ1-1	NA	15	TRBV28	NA	TGTGCCAGCAGTTTTACAGATACTTTCAACACTGAAGCTTTCTTT	CASSFTDTFNTEAFF
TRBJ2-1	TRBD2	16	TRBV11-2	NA	TGTGCCAGCAGCACCATAAGCGGGAGCTCCTACAATGAGCAGTTCTTC	CASSTISGSSYNEQFF
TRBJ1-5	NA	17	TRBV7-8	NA	TGTGCCAGCAGCTTAGTACTCGGCAGCCTTAGCAATCAGCCCCAGCATTTT	CASSLVLGSLSNQPQHF
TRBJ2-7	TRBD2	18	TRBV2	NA	TGTGCCAGCAGTTCCCGTTGGACTAGCGGGAGGGACACCTACGAGCAGTACTTC	CASSSRWTSGRDTYEQYF
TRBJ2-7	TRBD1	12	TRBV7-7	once	TGCTCGGACAGGGAGGAGTCGCGCGAGCAGTACTTC	CSDREESREQYF
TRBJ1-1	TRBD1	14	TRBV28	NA	TGTGCCAGCAGCATAGGACAGGGGCACACTGAAGCTTTCTTT	CASSIGQGHTEAFF
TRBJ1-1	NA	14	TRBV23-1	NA	TGCGCCAGCAGTCAACCGGGACAGAACACTGAAGCTTTCTTT	CASSQPGQNTEAFF
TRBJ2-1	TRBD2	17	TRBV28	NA	TGTGCCAGCAGCCCGCTGACTAGCGGGACCTCCTACAATGAGCAGTTCTTC	CASSPLTSGTSYNEQFF
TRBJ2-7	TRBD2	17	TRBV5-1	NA	TGCGCCAGCAGCTTGGTTTCTAGCGGGAACAACCCCTACGAGCAGTACTTC	CASSLVSSGNNPYEQYF
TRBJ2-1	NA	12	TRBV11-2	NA	TGTGCCAGCAGCGTAACGACGACAGAGCAGTTCTTC	CASSVTTTEQFF
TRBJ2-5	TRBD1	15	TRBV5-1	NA	TGCGCCAGCAGCTCCGGGACAGGAGCCCAAGAGACCCAGTACTTC	CASSSGTGAQETQYF
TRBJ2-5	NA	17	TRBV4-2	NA	TGTGCCAGCAGCCCAGGGGGCAGGCGGGAGGGCAAAGAGACCCAGTACTTC	CASSPGGRREGKETQYF
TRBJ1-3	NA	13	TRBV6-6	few	TGTGCCAGCAGTTTAATCCCTGGAAACACCATATATTTT	CASSLIPGNTIYF
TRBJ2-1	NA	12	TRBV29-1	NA	TGCAGCGTTGAAGGGGGGCCCAGAGAGCAGTTCTTC	CSVEGGPREQFF
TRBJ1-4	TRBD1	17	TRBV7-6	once	TGTGCCAGCAGCCTACGGGGTGGGACAGGGAGGTTGGAAAAACTGTTTTTT	CASSLRGGTGRLEKLFF
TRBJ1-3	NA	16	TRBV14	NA	TGTGCCAGCAGCCAAGGCCAAGGAATTTTTGAAAACACCATATATTTT	CASSQGQGIFENTIYF
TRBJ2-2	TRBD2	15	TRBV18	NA	TGTGCCAGCTCACCAGTGCGGGAGGTCGGCGGGGAGCTGTTTTTT	CASSPVREVGGELFF
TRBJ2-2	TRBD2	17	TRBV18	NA	TGTGCCAGCTCACCGCCGGCTAGCGGGGCCCTCACCGGGGAGCTGTTTTTT	CASSPPASGALTGELFF
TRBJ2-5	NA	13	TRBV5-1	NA	TGCGCCAGCAAACCGGCGATCCAAGAGACCCAGTACTTC	CASKPAIQETQYF
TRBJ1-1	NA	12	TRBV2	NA	TGTGCCAGCCTCAGGGACGGGACTGAAGCTTTCTTT	CASLRDGTEAFF
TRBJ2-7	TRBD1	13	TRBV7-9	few	TGTGCCACAAAACAGGGGGCGTCCTACGAGCAGTACTTC	CATKQGASYEQYF
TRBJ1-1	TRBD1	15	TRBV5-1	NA	TGCGCCAGCAGCCCCGACAGGGGATTGAACACTGAAGCTTTCTTT	CASSPDRGLNTEAFF
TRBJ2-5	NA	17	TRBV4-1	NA	TGCGCCAGCAGCCAAAAGAGGCCCTTAGGACAGTCAGAGACCCAGTACTTC	CASSQKRPLGQSETQYF
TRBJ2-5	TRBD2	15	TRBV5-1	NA	TGCGCCAGCAGCGCCTTAGCGGGAGATCGCGAGACCCAGTACTTC	CASSALAGDRETQYF
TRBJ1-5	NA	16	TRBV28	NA	TGTGCCAGCAGTTTGCCACAGGGAATTGGCAATCAGCCCCAGCATTTT	CASSLPQGIGNQPQHF
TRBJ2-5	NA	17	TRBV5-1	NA	TGCGCCAGCAGCCTTATCCCAGGGGGAGCGGGGGAAGAGACCCAGTACTTC	CASSLIPGGAGEETQYF
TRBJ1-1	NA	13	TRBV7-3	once	TGTGCCAGCAGCTTCGGCAGGAACACTGAAGCTTTCTTT	CASSFGRNTEAFF
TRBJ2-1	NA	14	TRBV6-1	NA	TGTGCCAGCAGTTCTCCCGGCAGAACCGGTGAGCAGTTCTTC	CASSSPGRTGEQFF
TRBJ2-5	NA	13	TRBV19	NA	TGTGCCAGTAGTATGATTGCTCTGGAGACCCAGTACTTC	CASSMIALETQYF
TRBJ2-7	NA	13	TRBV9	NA	TGTGCCAGCAGCGAGGCTCCGTTCTACGAGCAGTACTTC	CASSEAPFYEQYF
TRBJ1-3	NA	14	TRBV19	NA	TGTGCCAGTAGTAGTGGTGCAGGCATAAACACCATATATTTT	CASSSGAGINTIYF
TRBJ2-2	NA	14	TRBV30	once	TGTGCCTGGACCCGACAGGCGAACACCGGGGAGCTGTTTTTT	CAWTRQANTGELFF
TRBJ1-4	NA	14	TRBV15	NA	TGTGCCACCAGTCCGGGTCAGACGGGGGAAAAACTGTTTTTT	CATSPGQTGEKLFF
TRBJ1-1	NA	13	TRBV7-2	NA	TGTGCCAGCAGCTTCTCCCCGAACACTGAAGCTTTCTTT	CASSFSPNTEAFF
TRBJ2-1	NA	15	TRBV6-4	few	TGTGCCAGCAGTGAGGCCAGCAGCTCCTACAATGAGCAGTTCTTC	CASSEASSSYNEQFF
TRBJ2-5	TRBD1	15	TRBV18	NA	TGTGCCAGCTCACCAAGGTCCCCGGGACAGGTTCCCAAGTACTTC	CASSPRSPGQVPKYF
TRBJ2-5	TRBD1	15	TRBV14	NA	TGTGCCAGCAGTTTACGGACAGGCCAGAGGGAGACCCAGTACTTC	CASSLRTGQRETQYF
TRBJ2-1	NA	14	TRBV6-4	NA	TGTGCCAGCAGTGACTCGATGAGGGGCCATGAGCAGTTCTTC	CASSDSMRGHEQFF
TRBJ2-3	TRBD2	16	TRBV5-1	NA	TGCGCCAGCAGCCGCGGGACTAGCGGGAGAACAGATACGCAGTATTTT	CASSRGTSGRTDTQYF
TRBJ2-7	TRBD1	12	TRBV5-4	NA	TGTGCCAGCAGCGCCGGGACAGGAGATTTGTACTTC	CASSAGTGDLYF